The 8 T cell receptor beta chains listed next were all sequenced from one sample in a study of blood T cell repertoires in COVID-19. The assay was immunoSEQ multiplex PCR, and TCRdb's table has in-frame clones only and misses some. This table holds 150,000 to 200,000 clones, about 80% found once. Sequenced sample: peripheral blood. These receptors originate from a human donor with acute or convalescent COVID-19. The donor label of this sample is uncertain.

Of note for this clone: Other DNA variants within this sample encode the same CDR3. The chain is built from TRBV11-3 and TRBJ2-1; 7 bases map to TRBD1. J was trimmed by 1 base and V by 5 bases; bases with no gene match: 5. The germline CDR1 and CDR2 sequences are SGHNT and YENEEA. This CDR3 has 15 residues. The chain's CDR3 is CASSPRTGSYNEQFF. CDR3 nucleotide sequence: TGTGCCAGCAGCCCCAGGACAGGTTCCTACAATGAGCAGTTCTTC.

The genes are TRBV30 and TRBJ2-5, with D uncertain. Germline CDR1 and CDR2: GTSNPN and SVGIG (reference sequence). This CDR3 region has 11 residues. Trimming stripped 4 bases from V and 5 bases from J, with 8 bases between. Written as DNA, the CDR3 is TGTGCCTGGAATAGTCGGGAGACCCAGTACTTC. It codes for CAWNSRETQYF.

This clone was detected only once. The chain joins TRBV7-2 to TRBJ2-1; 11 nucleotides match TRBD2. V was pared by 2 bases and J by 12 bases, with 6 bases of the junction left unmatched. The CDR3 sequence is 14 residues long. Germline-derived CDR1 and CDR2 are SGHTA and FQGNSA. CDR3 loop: CASSLRLAGGRQFF. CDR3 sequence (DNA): TGTGCCAGCAGCTTAAGGCTAGCGGGGGGCCGGCAGTTCTTC.

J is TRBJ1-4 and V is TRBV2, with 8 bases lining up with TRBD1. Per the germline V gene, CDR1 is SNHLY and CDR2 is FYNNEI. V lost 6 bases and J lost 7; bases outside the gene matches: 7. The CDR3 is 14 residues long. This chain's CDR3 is CASSRTGSGEKLFF. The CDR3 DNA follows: TGTGCCAGCAGCCGGACAGGGAGCGGTGAAAAACTGTTTTTT.

The CDR3 region has the DNA TGTGCCAGTATCCCGGGACAGGGCAATCAGCCCCAGCATTTT. Its protein is CASIPGQGNQPQHF. This sequence joins TRBV19 and TRBJ1-5; 8 bases are shared with TRBD1. Germline V gives CDR1 LNHDA, CDR2 SQIVND (reference sequence). This CDR3 spans 14 amino acids. V lost 7 bases to trimming and J lost 2 bases; unmatched junction nucleotides: 4.

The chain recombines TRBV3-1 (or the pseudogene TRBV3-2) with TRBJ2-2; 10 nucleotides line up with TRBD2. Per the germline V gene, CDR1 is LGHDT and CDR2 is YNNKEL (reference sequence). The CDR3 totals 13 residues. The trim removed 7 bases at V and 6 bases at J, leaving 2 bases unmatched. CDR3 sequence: CASTGLASGELFF. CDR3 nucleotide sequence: TGTGCCAGCACGGGACTAGCGTCCGGGGAGCTGTTTTTT.

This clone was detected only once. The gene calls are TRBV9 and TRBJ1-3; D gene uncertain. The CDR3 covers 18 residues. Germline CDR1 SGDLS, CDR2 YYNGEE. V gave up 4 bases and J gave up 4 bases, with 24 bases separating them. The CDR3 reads CASSPRDPGNLPGNTIYF. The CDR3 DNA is TGTGCCAGCAGCCCTAGAGATCCGGGAAACCTCCCAGGAAACACCATATATTTT.

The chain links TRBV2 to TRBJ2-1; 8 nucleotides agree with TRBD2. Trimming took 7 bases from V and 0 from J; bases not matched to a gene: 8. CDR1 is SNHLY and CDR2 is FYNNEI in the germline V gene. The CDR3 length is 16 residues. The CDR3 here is CASTAGLVGSYNEQFF. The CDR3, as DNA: TGTGCCAGCACTGCGGGACTAGTAGGCTCCTACAATGAGCAGTTCTTC.